The rows below give T cell receptor beta chains drawn from one sample of a study of T cell changes during pregnancy in multiple sclerosis. The protocol was immunoSEQ multiplex PCR, while the TCRdb copy is restricted to in-frame clones and leaves out a portion. This table has tens of thousands of clones, approximately 92% appearing once. Source: peripheral blood, taken in the third trimester of pregnancy. These receptors originate from a female donor in good health, enrolled as a control in a pregnancy study. Each CDR3 is given with its conserved first and last residue. Each record gives: J gene, V gene, D gene, clone size, CDR3 DNA, CDR3 protein. D genes are given only for firm matches. Clone sizes are given selectively: once, few, many, or a class where the clone is expanded.

TRBJ2-1,TRBV6-4,-,-,TGTGCCAGCAGTGACATACCAGACAGCTCCTACAATGAGCAGTTCTTC,CASSDIPDSSYNEQFF
TRBJ2-7,TRBV7-2,TRBD1,-,TGTGCCAGCAGTAGATCGGGACAGGGGGAATACGAGCAGTACTTC,CASSRSGQGEYEQYF
TRBJ2-7,TRBV15,-,-,TGTGCCACCAGCAGAGATCAGGGTGCTCGCTACGAGCAGTACTTC,CATSRDQGARYEQYF
TRBJ1-1,TRBV18,-,-,TGTGCCAGCTCACCAGACAGGAGACACTTGAACACTGAAGCTTTCTTT,CASSPDRRHLNTEAFF
TRBJ2-1,TRBV4-1,TRBD2,once,TGCGCCAGCAGCCAACCGTCTGGGGGACTAGCGGGAGGGCTTTACAATGAGCAGTTCTTC,CASSQPSGGLAGGLYNEQFF
TRBJ2-2,TRBV2,TRBD1,-,TGTGCCAGCAGACCCGGGACAGGGGGCGGCGGGGAGCTGTTTTTT,CASRPGTGGGGELFF
TRBJ2-5,TRBV15,-,-,TGTGCCACCAGCAGAGATATCCCCCGCCAGGGATATCAAGAGACCCAGTACTTC,CATSRDIPRQGYQETQYF
TRBJ2-7,TRBV28,-,-,TGTGCCAGCAGCCACGGCAGGGGAGGGGAGCAGTACTTC,CASSHGRGGEQYF
TRBJ2-2,TRBV2,TRBD1,-,TGTGCCAGCAGTGGACGAGGGACAGGGAACACCGGGGAGCTGTTTTTT,CASSGRGTGNTGELFF
TRBJ2-1,TRBV5-1,-,-,TGCGCCAGCAGCCCGAGGGGGTGGTCGGGGGGAAATGAGCAGTTCTTC,CASSPRGWSGGNEQFF
TRBJ2-1,TRBV10-3,TRBD2,-,TGTGCCATCAGTGCTATCGGGACTAGCCAAAGGCGGTTCTTC,CAISAIGTSQRRFF
TRBJ1-5,TRBV7-9,-,-,TGTGCCAGCAGCTTAGATGGCCAGGGGTCGGGTCAGCCCCAGCATTTT,CASSLDGQGSGQPQHF
TRBJ1-1,TRBV27,-,-,TGTGCCAGCAGTTACAGGGTTGACACTGAAGCTTTCTTT,CASSYRVDTEAFF
TRBJ2-5,TRBV7-9,TRBD1,-,TGTGCCAGCAGTTTACTGACAGGGGAAGGGGAGACCCAGTACTTC,CASSLLTGEGETQYF
TRBJ2-7,TRBV27,-,-,TGTGCCAGCAGTTTAAGGGAGATAGGCTACGAGCAGTACTTC,CASSLREIGYEQYF
TRBJ2-7,TRBV10-3,TRBD1,-,TGTGCCATCAGTGGGACAGGGGGCTCCTACGAGCAGTACTTC,CAISGTGGSYEQYF
TRBJ2-2,TRBV29-1,TRBD1,-,TGCAGCGTTCCCGACAGGGGGAGGGCCGGGGAGCTGTTTTTT,CSVPDRGRAGELFF
TRBJ2-3,TRBV11-2,-,-,TGTGCCAGCAGCATTACAGGGGGGGCGGATACGCAGTATTTT,CASSITGGADTQYF
TRBJ2-7,TRBV6-1,-,-,TGTGCCAGCCAGACTTTCTACGAGCAGTACTTC,CASQTFYEQYF
TRBJ2-1,TRBV27,TRBD1,-,TGTGCCAGCAGTTCGTACAGGGGGCAAAATGAGCAGTTCTTC,CASSSYRGQNEQFF
TRBJ1-4,TRBV5-5,-,-,TGTGCCAGCAGCTTGGTTCGCAGGTCTAATGAAAAACTGTTTTTT,CASSLVRRSNEKLFF
TRBJ1-5,TRBV29-1,-,-,TGCAGCGTTGTACTGGCTCCGGGACAGCCCCAGCATTTT,CSVVLAPGQPQHF
TRBJ2-1,TRBV5-1,TRBD2,-,TGCGCCAGCAGCGAGACCGGGACTAGCGGGAGTAAGAAGTTCTTC,CASSETGTSGSKKFF
TRBJ2-1,TRBV5-1,TRBD2,once,TGCGCCAGCAGCTTGGCCCGACTAGCGGGAGGGCCTAATGAGCAGTTCTTC,CASSLARLAGGPNEQFF
TRBJ2-7,TRBV11-2,TRBD1,-,TGTGCCAGCAACCGACAGGGCAGTATCTACGAGCAGTACTTC,CASNRQGSIYEQYF
TRBJ1-1,TRBV5-1,TRBD1,once,TGCGCCAGCAGCTTTGACGGACAGGGAATGAACACTGAAGCTTTCTTT,CASSFDGQGMNTEAFF
TRBJ2-2,TRBV2,-,-,TGTGCCAGTAAGAGGGCCTACACCGGGGAGCTGTTTTTT,CASKRAYTGELFF
TRBJ2-7,TRBV2,-,-,TGTGCCAGCAGCGGTAGCGGAGTCCCTTACGAGCAGTACTTC,CASSGSGVPYEQYF
TRBJ1-1,TRBV28,TRBD1,-,TGTGCCAGCAGTCACGGACAGGGCGACACTGAAGCTTTCTTT,CASSHGQGDTEAFF
TRBJ2-7,TRBV28,TRBD2,-,TGTGCCAGCTTAGTATCTAGCGGGACCGTCCGGCAGTACTTC,CASLVSSGTVRQYF
TRBJ2-7,TRBV6-1,TRBD2,-,TGTGCCAGCAGTGAAGTTAGCGGGAGCTCCTACGAGCAGTACTTC,CASSEVSGSSYEQYF
TRBJ2-1,TRBV5-4,-,-,TGTGCCAGCAGCCCGGGCGGGGCGGGCGCGTACAATGAGCAGTTCTTC,CASSPGGAGAYNEQFF
TRBJ2-5,TRBV29-1,-,-,TGCAGCGTTCGAAGAGGCTTTCAAGAGACCCAGTACTTC,CSVRRGFQETQYF
TRBJ2-7,TRBV18,TRBD1,-,TGTGCCAGCTCACCGGGACAGGGTCCTTACGAGCAGTACTTC,CASSPGQGPYEQYF
TRBJ1-5,TRBV28,-,-,TGTGCCAGCAGTTTATCGGGGAATCAGCCCCAGCATTTT,CASSLSGNQPQHF
TRBJ2-1,TRBV5-1,TRBD2,-,TGCGCCAGCAGCCTCGGACTAGCGACGTACAATGAGCAGTTCTTC,CASSLGLATYNEQFF
TRBJ2-3,TRBV6-1,-,-,TGTGCCAGCAGTGGCAGTAGCGATACGCAGTATTTT,CASSGSSDTQYF
TRBJ2-7,TRBV29-1,TRBD1,-,TGCAGCGTTGAAGGGGACAGCTACGAGCAGTACTTC,CSVEGDSYEQYF
TRBJ2-7,TRBV27,-,-,TGTGCCAGCAGTTTTTGGGGGGCCTACGAGCAGTACTTC,CASSFWGAYEQYF
TRBJ2-7,TRBV9,TRBD1,-,TGTGCCAGCAGCGCCCCGGGACAGGGCAACGGCGAGCAGTACTTC,CASSAPGQGNGEQYF
TRBJ2-7,TRBV4-1,TRBD1,-,TGCGCCAGCAGCCAAGCCGGGACAGGGTCCTACGAGCAGTACTTC,CASSQAGTGSYEQYF
TRBJ2-3,TRBV4-1,TRBD2,-,TGCGCCAGCAGCCTACTAGCGGGGTCCTCGGGAGATACGCAGTATTTT,CASSLLAGSSGDTQYF
TRBJ2-7,TRBV5-1,TRBD2,-,TGCGCCAGCAGCTTGCTAGCGGGAGGCCCTAACTCCTACGAGCAGTACTTC,CASSLLAGGPNSYEQYF
TRBJ2-2,TRBV5-1,-,-,TGCGCCAGCATACCGGGCACCGGGGAGCTGTTTTTT,CASIPGTGELFF
TRBJ2-7,TRBV6-5,-,-,TGTGCCAGCAGCCGAGGGCAGTCCCACTACGAGCAGTACTTC,CASSRGQSHYEQYF
TRBJ1-1,TRBV5-1,TRBD1,-,TGCGCCAGCAGCTTGGCAGGGGGCCATTTCATGAACACTGAAGCTTTCTTT,CASSLAGGHFMNTEAFF
TRBJ1-1,TRBV4-1,TRBD1,few,TGCGCCAGCAGCCACCCGAGGGGACAGCAGAACACTGAAGCTTTCTTT,CASSHPRGQQNTEAFF
TRBJ2-2,TRBV18,TRBD1,-,TGTGCCAGCTCACCACGGACAGGGAACGGGGAGCTGTTTTTT,CASSPRTGNGELFF
TRBJ2-2,TRBV5-1,-,-,TGCGCCAGCAGCTTGGCACCTGTCGGTGGCACCGGGGAGCTGTTTTTT,CASSLAPVGGTGELFF
TRBJ2-7,TRBV28,-,-,TGTGCCAGCAGTTTTTTGGTCAGGGGGGATGACGAGCAGTACTTC,CASSFLVRGDDEQYF
TRBJ2-1,TRBV7-2,-,-,TGTGCCAGCAGCTCACGGGTAGCCCGATACAATGAGCAGTTCTTC,CASSSRVARYNEQFF
TRBJ2-7,TRBV5-1,TRBD2,-,TGCGCCAGCAGCTTCCCCGGGGGAGCGGGGACTTCCTACGAGCAGTACTTC,CASSFPGGAGTSYEQYF
TRBJ2-5,TRBV5-1,-,-,TGCGCCAGCAGCTTGAACAGGGTAGGAGAGACCCAGTACTTC,CASSLNRVGETQYF
TRBJ1-4,TRBV5-4,TRBD1,-,TGTGCCAGCAGGACCGGGACAGGGGCCTATAATGAAAAACTGTTTTTT,CASRTGTGAYNEKLFF
TRBJ2-6,TRBV6-1,-,once,TGTGCCAGCAGGACAGAACCCTCTGGGGCCAACGTCCTGACTTTC,CASRTEPSGANVLTF
TRBJ2-1,TRBV5-6,TRBD1,-,TGTGCCAGCAGCGAGGGGACAGGGCAGTTCTTC,CASSEGTGQFF
TRBJ2-7,TRBV2,TRBD1,-,TGTGCCAGCCGGGGGACAGGGGCCTACGAGCAGTACTTC,CASRGTGAYEQYF
TRBJ2-3,TRBV5-6,TRBD1,-,TGTGTCAGCAGCCCTCGACCAGGCCGACAGGGATTTTGGGGAGATACGCAGTATTTT,CVSSPRPGRQGFWGDTQYF
TRBJ2-5,TRBV2,TRBD2,-,TGTGCCAGCAGCTCCGGGACTACAGAGTACTTC,CASSSGTTEYF